This T cell receptor beta chain stems from a study of regulatory T cells in long-lasting Graves disease. Sample time point: persistent/refractory GD, antithyroid drugs over 5 years with positive TRAb. The TCR library was made from RNA that had been extracted from PBMCs in TRIzol. iRepertoire HTBI primers and Arm-PCR of CDR3 regions built TCR beta libraries. TCRdb reprocessed the multiplex PCR reads with MiXCR, giving one entry per CDR3 protein. The sample has about 660,000 distinct CDR3 sequences, about 30% seen once; the top ten hold about two fifths. This CDR3 has 14 residues. Germline lookup yields CDR1 SEHNR and CDR2 FQNEAQ (reference sequence). V lost 5 bases and J lost 4, with 11 bases in between.

The TCR sequence derives from a female donor with Graves disease. This specimen was peripheral blood mononuclear cells (PBMCs), taken when the disease was refractory, from a patient treated with antithyroid drugs. The chain uses TRBV7-9 and TRBJ1-4; D might be TRBD1 (6 bases). CDR3 in amino acids: CASSAQGNNEKLFF. The CDR3 nucleotides read TGTGCCAGCAGCGCGCAGGGGAATAATGAAAAACTGTTTTTT.